This T cell receptor (beta chain) is drawn from a study of CD8 T cells in Susac syndrome. RNA totalling about 0.5 to 1 ug underwent reverse transcription with random hexamers. immunoSEQ multiplex PCR amplified TCR beta CDR3 across 54 Vbeta, 13 Jbeta. Each CDR3 protein gets one entry after TCRdb re-called the immunoSEQ multiplex PCR reads with MiXCR. Of roughly 120,000 distinct CDR3 sequences listed, about 96% are singletons. Negative isolation yielded CD4+ and CD8+ T cells, and FACS enriched TEMRA cells. The CDR3 runs 15 residues. CDR1 and CDR2 from the germline V gene are SQVTM and ANQGSEA. Trimming at V came to 6 bases and at J to 1 base, leaving 9 bases not matched to a gene.

This TCR was recovered from a human donor in good health. This rearrangement joins TRBV29-1 to TRBJ2-3; 8 bases are a match to TRBD1. The sample taken for sequencing was CD4+ T cells from PBMCs. The CDR3 bases are TGCAGCGTCGCTCCGTGGGGACAGGGCACAGATACGCAGTATTTT. Translation gives CSVAPWGQGTDTQYF.